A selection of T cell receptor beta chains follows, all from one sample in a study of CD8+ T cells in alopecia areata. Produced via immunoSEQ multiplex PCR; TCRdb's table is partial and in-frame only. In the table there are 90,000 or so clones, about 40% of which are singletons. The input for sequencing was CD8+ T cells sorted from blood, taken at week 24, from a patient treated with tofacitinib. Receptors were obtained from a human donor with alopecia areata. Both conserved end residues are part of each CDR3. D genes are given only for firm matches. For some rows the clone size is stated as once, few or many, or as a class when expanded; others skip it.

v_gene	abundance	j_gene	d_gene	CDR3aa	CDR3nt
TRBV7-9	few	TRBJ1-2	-	CASSLKLNYGYTF	TGTGCCAGCAGCTTAAAACTTAACTATGGCTACACCTTC
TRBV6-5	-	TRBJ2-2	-	CASTTRRESGELFF	TGTGCCAGCACCACAAGGAGGGAGTCCGGGGAGCTGTTTTTT
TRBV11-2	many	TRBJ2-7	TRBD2	CASSPLGRADEQYF	TGTGCCAGCAGCCCCCTGGGGAGGGCGGACGAGCAGTACTTC
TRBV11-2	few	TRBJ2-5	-	CASSRGQFQETQYF	TGTGCCAGCAGCCGGGGGCAGTTCCAAGAGACCCAGTACTTC
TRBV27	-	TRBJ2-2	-	CASSIAGTLYTGELFF	TGTGCCAGCAGTATCGCCGGGACTCTCTACACCGGGGAGCTGTTTTTT
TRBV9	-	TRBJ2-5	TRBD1	CASSVNRGHGETQYF	TGTGCCAGCAGCGTAAACAGGGGGCACGGTGAGACCCAGTACTTC
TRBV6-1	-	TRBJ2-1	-	CASSGYRVTSYNEQFF	TGTGCCAGCAGTGGATACAGGGTGACCTCCTACAATGAGCAGTTCTTC
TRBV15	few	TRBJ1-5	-	CATSRGPSNQPQHF	TGTGCCACCAGCCGCGGGCCTAGCAATCAGCCCCAGCATTTT
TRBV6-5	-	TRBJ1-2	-	CASSSQPGTGYGYTF	TGTGCCAGCAGTTCTCAGCCTGGGACTGGCTATGGCTACACCTTC
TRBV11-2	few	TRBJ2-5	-	CASGQELRETQYF	TGTGCCAGCGGTCAGGAGCTCCGGGAGACCCAGTACTTC
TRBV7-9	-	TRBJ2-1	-	CASRGNEQFF	TGTGCCAGCAGAGGAAATGAGCAGTTCTTC
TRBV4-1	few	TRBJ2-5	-	CASSQDRRLGETQYF	TGCGCCAGCAGCCAAGACCGCAGGCTAGGGGAGACCCAGTACTTC
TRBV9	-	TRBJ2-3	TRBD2	CASSVKLAGTTDTQYF	TGTGCCAGCAGCGTAAAGCTAGCGGGAACCACAGATACGCAGTATTTT
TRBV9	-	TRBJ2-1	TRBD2	CASSVEASGSYNEQFF	TGTGCCAGCAGCGTAGAGGCTAGCGGGAGCTACAATGAGCAGTTCTTC
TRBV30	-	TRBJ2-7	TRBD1	CAWSLGTGSYEQYF	TGTGCCTGGAGTCTGGGGACAGGGTCGTACGAGCAGTACTTC
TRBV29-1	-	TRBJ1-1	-	CSVGSGGTEAFF	TGCAGCGTGGGGTCAGGAGGTACTGAAGCTTTCTTT
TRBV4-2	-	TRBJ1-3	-	CASSQGNTIYF	TGTGCCAGCAGCCAAGGAAACACCATATATTTT
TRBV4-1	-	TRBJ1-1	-	CASSARSLGVNTEAFF	TGCGCCAGCAGCGCTCGATCCTTGGGGGTGAACACTGAAGCTTTCTTT
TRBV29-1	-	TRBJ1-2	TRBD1	CSVNWAGGNGYTF	TGCAGCGTTAACTGGGCAGGGGGCAATGGCTACACCTTC
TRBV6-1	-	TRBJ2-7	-	CASSLGQRAEQYF	TGTGCCAGCAGTCTGGGCCAGAGGGCCGAGCAGTACTTC
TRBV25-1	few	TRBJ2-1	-	CASSESILTNEQFF	TGTGCCAGCAGTGAAAGTATCCTAACCAATGAGCAGTTCTTC
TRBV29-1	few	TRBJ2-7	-	CSVDWRRSSYEQYF	TGCAGCGTTGATTGGCGCAGGAGCTCCTACGAGCAGTACTTC